This TCR beta chain was profiled in a study of early T cells in non-severe SARS-CoV-2 infection. This clonotype was observed many times. In the library, individual cDNA molecules carried attached unique molecular identifiers. TCRdb re-called the 5' RACE reads through MiXCR, storing one row per CDR3 protein. The sample lists 24,000 or so distinct CDR3 sequences; around 5.1% were seen once. The CDR3 covers 13 residues. V was cut by 2 bases and J by 14 bases, with 15 bases left in between. The origin of this receptor is an adult who was a healthcare worker with PCR-confirmed SARS-CoV-2 infection or an uninfected control (not recorded which). This sequence joins TRBV12-3 or TRBV12-4 and TRBJ2-2; possible D gene TRBD1, 5 bases. Material: whole blood. The CDR3 DNA is TGTGCCAGCAGTTTAACGGCAGGGATCGGTCTGTTTTTT. This sequence encodes CASSLTAGIGLFF.